This T cell receptor beta chain was captured by sequencing in a study of T-cell reconstitution after alpha-beta-depleted transplantation in children. CDR3 length: 17 residues. Germline assignment: CDR1 SGHVS and CDR2 FQNEAQ. Trimming left V 2 bases short and J 0 bases short, with 13 bases between. This clonotype was counted ten times or more. Construction of the TCRbeta library involved unique molecular identifiers. TCRdb re-called the PCR reads with MiXCR, one entry per CDR3 protein. The sample includes hundreds of thousands of distinct CDR3 sequences, 10% to 15% seen only once; the top ten take roughly 2.3%.

Sequenced material: PBMCs, mostly from graft donor cells, taken 360 days after TCRalphabeta/CD19-depleted stem cell transplant. V gene TRBV7-8 combines with J gene TRBJ2-2; D is undetermined. The sequence was obtained from a male patient aged 5 to 17 who had a stem cell transplant for acute myeloid leukemia, so the T cells may come from the graft donor. The CDR3 nucleotides are TGTGCCAGCAGCTTACATGGCGTACGCGCGAACACCGGGGAGCTGTTTTTT. Amino acid sequence: CASSLHGVRANTGELFF.